Listed below are T cell receptor beta chains from one sample, sequenced in a study of cytomegalovirus exposure and HLA in healthy donors. Sequencing was performed with immunoSEQ multiplex PCR; in TCRdb, only in-frame clones are kept and a portion is missing. Counted here are over 140,000 clones, 65% to 85% occurring once; the ten biggest clones make up 2% to 2.5%. The sequencing sample was made of PBMCs. The receptors were sampled from a man between 50 and 59 years old in good health and CMV-seronegative. CDR3s include the opening cysteine and the closing phenylalanine or tryptophan. The order of the fields is CDR3 protein, J gene, V gene.

CDR3 protein: CASSPTGNTEAFF
J gene: TRBJ1-1
V gene: TRBV19

CDR3 protein: CASGGDRSSYNEQFF
J gene: TRBJ2-1
V gene: TRBV12-5

CDR3 protein: CASSPEVGRVYGYTF
J gene: TRBJ1-2
V gene: TRBV23-1

CDR3 protein: CATDWGDQPQHF
J gene: TRBJ1-5
V gene: TRBV23-1

CDR3 protein: CASGTNRAKYEQYF
J gene: TRBJ2-7
V gene: TRBV12-5

CDR3 protein: CASSLGTGVAGANVLTF
J gene: TRBJ2-6
V gene: TRBV5-1

CDR3 protein: CASLAPTSGAQETQYF
J gene: TRBJ2-5
V gene: TRBV28

CDR3 protein: CASRALGGANVLTF
J gene: TRBJ2-6
V gene: TRBV19

CDR3 protein: CASSKTSGASYEQYF
J gene: TRBJ2-7
V gene: TRBV6-7

CDR3 protein: CAWGQWNTEAFF
J gene: TRBJ1-1
V gene: TRBV30

CDR3 protein: CASSKGTGGMTGELFF
J gene: TRBJ2-2
V gene: TRBV19

CDR3 protein: CASRSPTGSSYEQYF
J gene: TRBJ2-7
V gene: TRBV28

CDR3 protein: CASSLLNYRPSYEQYF
J gene: -
V gene: TRBV11-2

CDR3 protein: CASSPITEAFF
J gene: TRBJ1-1
V gene: TRBV2

CDR3 protein: CAWSSKLAGGWRQETQYF
J gene: TRBJ2-5
V gene: TRBV30

CDR3 protein: CASSDRGRAYGYTF
J gene: TRBJ1-2
V gene: TRBV6-5

CDR3 protein: CASSARLAGLTGELFF
J gene: TRBJ2-2
V gene: TRBV11-3

CDR3 protein: CSGGTPNYGYTF
J gene: TRBJ1-2
V gene: TRBV29-1

CDR3 protein: CASSLNTGGFHNEQFF
J gene: TRBJ2-1
V gene: TRBV5-1

CDR3 protein: CASSPRDRDRDTQYF
J gene: TRBJ2-3
V gene: TRBV11-3

CDR3 protein: CASSAGLAGGRTDTQYF
J gene: TRBJ2-3
V gene: TRBV11-3

CDR3 protein: CASSFRGGDYSNQPQHF
J gene: TRBJ1-5
V gene: TRBV13

CDR3 protein: CAWSVLRGGETQYF
J gene: TRBJ2-5
V gene: TRBV30

CDR3 protein: CASSLGATPNTEAFF
J gene: TRBJ1-1
V gene: TRBV28

CDR3 protein: CASSLERMNTEAFF
J gene: TRBJ1-1
V gene: TRBV5-1

CDR3 protein: CAWSVQGQGGETQYF
J gene: TRBJ2-5
V gene: TRBV30